The 20 T cell receptor beta chains reported below all come from one sample, sequenced in a study of T cells in Graves' hyperthyroidism and ophthalmopathy (dated by TCRdb to between 2017 and 2020). Receptors were amplified or captured by multiplex PCR. Sequencing used an Illumina HiSeq 2000. The TCR beta CDR3 regions were amplified from RNA transcripts. A first-round RT-PCR of the TCR CDR3 used the HTBI primer set with the Qiagen OneStep RT-PCR kit. The public sequencing data were trimmed at Q25 with fastp and processed into clonotypes with MiXCR by TCRdb, which kept only in-frame beta chains. Duplicate CDR3 protein sequences are folded into a single record with the most common DNA and genes. For this sample the table gives 25,000 to 30,000 distinct CDR3 sequences, of which roughly 45% were detected only once. The ten top clones hold 10% of the sample. Specimen: blood. Receptors were obtained from a woman aged 25 to 39 with Graves' hyperthyroidism.

This clonotype was picked up many times. This chain links TRBV20-1 with TRBJ2-7; 7 nucleotides align to TRBD2. The CDR3 contains 14 residues. The germline V gene encodes CDR1 DFQATT and CDR2 SNEGSKA (reference sequence). V lost 0 bases, J lost 1 base, and 3 bases stayed unmatched. In DNA form, the CDR3 reads TGCAGTGCTAGAGAATCGGGAGGATCCTACGAGCAGTACTTC. Residues: CSARESGGSYEQYF.

In its sample, this clonotype was seen once. This CDR3 is CASSLQGFLYEQYF. The CDR3 DNA sequence: TGTGCCAGCAGCTTACAGGGATTCCTGTACGAGCAGTACTTC. The chain links TRBV7-8 to TRBJ2-7; tentatively, D is TRBD1 (5 bases). Trimming took off 2 bases at V and 4 bases at J, with 12 bases between the two ends. Germline V gene lookup returns CDR1 SGHVS and CDR2 FQNEAQ. The CDR3 contains 14 residues. The complete variable domain, with remaining parts taken from reference TRBV7-8 and TRBJ2-7, reads GAGVSQSPRYKVAKRGQDVALRCDPISGHVSLFWYQQALGQGPEFLTYFQNEAQLDKSGLPSDRFFAERPEGSVSTLKIQRTQQEDSAVYLCASSLQGFLYEQYFGPGTRLTVT.

Comment on this clonotype: Likely a read error: the CDR3 ends without its conserved phenylalanine or tryptophan. CDR3 DNA sequence: TGTGCCAGTGGGAGGACAGGAACTAGCTACGAGCAGTACTCC. Its translation is CASGRTGTSYEQYS. The rearrangement uses TRBV12-3 or TRBV12-4 and TRBJ2-7; tentatively, D is TRBD1 (7 bases). The CDR3 covers 14 residues. The V end lost 9 bases, the J end lost 3 bases, and 18 bases lay between the germline ends.

This clonotype has at least ten counts. CDR3 nucleotide sequence: TGTGCCAGCACCCCGGATGGAGACTCCAATCAGCCCCAGCATTTT. This sequence encodes CASTPDGDSNQPQHF. The chain carries TRBV16 and TRBJ1-5; no reliable D call. CDR3 length equals 15 residues. Per the germline V gene, CDR1 is KGHSY and CDR2 is FQNENV. V was shortened by 7 bases and J by 3 bases, with 16 bases between the two germline ends.

This chain uses TRBV7-9 with TRBJ2-1, with 10 nucleotides matching TRBD1. The V and J ends lost 3 bases and 6 bases, in that order; junction bases with no gene match: 5. This CDR3 is 15 amino acids long. Germline values: CDR1 SEHNR, CDR2 FQNEAQ (reference sequence). CDR3 nucleotides: TGTGCCAGCAGCTTGGACAGGGGGGGTACCAATGAGCAGTTCTTC. This codes for CASSLDRGGTNEQFF.

With respect to this clonotype: The final CDR3 position lacks the conserved phenylalanine or tryptophan, pointing to a likely read error. The limits of the CDR3 on the DNA are not certain, so only TCRdb's listed CDR3 is given. The rearrangement joins TRBV7-9 to TRBJ2-7; TRBD2 reflects the table's D call only, with no check against the DNA. CDR1 and CDR2 (germline): SEHNR, FQNEAQ (reference sequence). The CDR3 length equals 10 residues, ends included. This chain's CDR3 is CASSPPAKKG.

This clonotype was observed many times. The chain recombines TRBV12-3 or TRBV12-4 with TRBJ1-5; tentatively, D is TRBD1 (5 bases). The V end was cut by 4 bases, the J end by 6 bases, with 16 bases between. The CDR3 sequence is 15 residues long. The CDR3 here is CASSSVTRGGQPQHF. The DNA of the CDR3 is TGTGCCAGCAGTTCTGTGACTCGGGGCGGTCAGCCCCAGCATTTT.

The gene calls are TRBV2 and TRBJ2-3; D remains ambiguous. Germline CDR1 SNHLY, CDR2 FYNNEI. The CDR3 covers 15 residues. Trimming cost V 5 bases and J 0 bases, with 12 bases left between them. CDR3 DNA: TGTGCCAGCAGTAACATGGCAGCAAGCACAGATACGCAGTATTTT. Amino acid sequence: CASSNMAASTDTQYF.

This clonotype was observed many times. The gene calls are TRBV5-1 and TRBJ2-2; D not resolved. CDR1 and CDR2 (germline): SGHRS, YFSETQ. V shed 7 bases and J shed 8 bases, with 15 bases lying between them. The CDR3 covers 13 residues. The CDR3 bases are TGCGCCAGCCGACTGGGAAGCCGAGGGGAGCTGTTTTTT. Translating it yields CASRLGSRGELFF. The variable domain in full, completed from reference TRBV5-1 and TRBJ2-2, reads KAGVTQTPRYLIKTRGQQVTLSCSPISGHRSVSWYQQTPGQGLQFLFEYFSETQRNKGNFPGRFSGRQFSNSRSEMNVSTLELGDSALYLCASRLGSRGELFFGEGSRLTVL.

V and J are TRBV20-1 and TRBJ2-7; D is uncertain. Per germline, CDR1 DFQATT and CDR2 SNEGSKA (reference sequence). This CDR3 spans 12 amino acids. V was pared by 6 bases and J by 5 bases, with 14 bases between. For the CDR3, the DNA is TGCAGTGCCAACAGAAATTATGACGAGCAGTACTTC. It codes for CSANRNYDEQYF.

This rearrangement joins TRBV27 to TRBJ1-5; 9 bases map to TRBD1. V shed 3 bases and J 0 bases; nucleotides not matched to a gene: 6. There are 17 residues in the CDR3. CDR1 and CDR2 (germline): MNHEY, SMNVEV (reference sequence). CDR3 nucleotides: TGTGCCAGCAGTTTGGCCGGGGGACAGGGTAGCAATCAGCCCCAGCATTTT. Its protein product is CASSLAGGQGSNQPQHF.

This clonotype was seen only a few times. No conserved phenylalanine or tryptophan ends this CDR3, so it is likely a read error. Because the CDR3's place on the DNA is in doubt, the DNA is left out and the CDR3 is given as listed by TCRdb. The chain combines TRBV19 with TRBJ2-6; the D call in the table, TRBD2, was not verified against the DNA. The CDR3 spans 9 amino acids, including both terminal residues. CDR1 LNHDA and CDR2 SQIVND come from the germline V gene (reference sequence). This chain's CDR3 is CASSSIATL.

This clonotype was found many times. The chain uses TRBV6-5 and TRBJ2-2; 11 positions match TRBD1. CDR3 size: 15 residues. V lost 7 bases to trimming and J lost 5 bases; unmatched junction nucleotides: 6. Germline V lookup: CDR1 MNHEY, CDR2 SVGAGI. This chain's CDR3 is CASKKDRGRTGELFF. The CDR3 DNA sequence: TGTGCCAGCAAAAAGGACAGGGGGCGTACCGGGGAGCTGTTTTTT.

The chain is built from TRBV19 and TRBJ2-6; maybe TRBD1 (6 bases). The germline gives CDR1 LNHDA, CDR2 SQIVND (reference sequence). CDR3 length equals 17 residues. Deletions cut 3 bases from V and 0 bases from J, with 12 bases between. This chain's CDR3 is CASSMWTVLSGANVLTF. The CDR3 nucleotides are TGTGCCAGTAGTATGTGGACAGTCCTCTCTGGGGCCAACGTCCTGACTTTC.

Judged by abundance, this clonotype is medium-sized (0.01 to 0.1%). The genes are TRBV7-9 and TRBJ1-5; no firm D call. The germline V and J ends were trimmed by 4 bases and 3 bases, with 4 bases remaining between them. CDR3 length: 12 residues. CDR1 and CDR2 (germline): SEHNR, FQNEAQ (reference sequence). The chain's CDR3 is CASSSNNQPQHF. Written as DNA, the CDR3 is TGTGCCAGCAGCTCTAACAATCAGCCCCAGCATTTT.

The J gene is TRBJ1-1, the V gene TRBV15, with a weak D call TRBD1 (6 bases). The CDR3 is 16 residues long. Germline CDR1 reads LNHNV; CDR2 reads YYDKDF (reference sequence). V was clipped by 1 base and J by 5 bases, with 17 bases between them. CDR3 coding DNA: TGTGCCACCAGCAGAGGACGGGGGCTTTCTGGAACTGAAGCTTTCTTT. This encodes CATSRGRGLSGTEAFF.

This clonotype was recorded many times. V and J are TRBV5-1 and TRBJ2-1; maybe TRBD2 (5 bases). This CDR3 has 16 amino acids. With 0 bases removed from V and 0 bases from J, the gap between germline ends came to 10 bases. Per germline, CDR1 SGHRS and CDR2 YFSETQ. Here the CDR3 DNA reads TGCGCCAGCAGCTTGGCGCGCGGGTACTCCTACAATGAGCAGTTCTTC. Translating it yields CASSLARGYSYNEQFF.

This chain uses TRBV20-1 with TRBJ2-5; TRBD1 might be the D (6 bases). V gave up 4 bases and J gave up 5 bases, with 11 bases separating them. The CDR3 is made up of 12 amino acids. From germline, CDR1 is DFQATT and CDR2 SNEGSKA (reference sequence). CDR3 region: CSANHRVETQYF. In nucleotides, the CDR3 is TGCAGTGCTAATCACAGGGTTGAGACCCAGTACTTC.

The chain recombines TRBV9 with TRBJ2-1; D is undetermined. CDR3 length: 15 amino acids. The germline CDR1 and CDR2 sequences are SGDLS and YYNGEE. V shed 0 bases and J shed 6 bases, with 13 bases lying between them. CDR3 coding DNA: TGTGCCAGCAGCGTAGTGGGCGGAGATTTCAATGAGCAGTTCTTC. Translated, it gives CASSVVGGDFNEQFF.

As regards this clonotype: This may be a read error: a much more frequent sequence differs by one nucleotide. This rearrangement joins TRBV27 to TRBJ2-5; D not resolved. The CDR3 covers 15 residues. Germline V gives CDR1 MNHEY, CDR2 SMNVEV (reference sequence). CDR3 in amino acids: CASSLFPEHQETQDF. The CDR3 bases are TGTGCCAGCAGTTTGTTCCCCGAACACCAAGAGACCCAGGACTTC.